This T cell receptor (beta chain) derives from a study of blood T cell repertoires in COVID-19. Unmatched junction bases numbered 10, after V lost 5 bases and J lost 6 bases. Germline V gives CDR1 SNHLY, CDR2 FYNNEI. CDR3 size: 15 residues. Repertoires were generated with immunoSEQ multiplex PCR, while TCRdb's copy carries only in-frame clones and drops some. The sample comprises around 140,000 clones, around 87% of which are singletons, and over 2% rests with the top ten. The chain joins TRBV2 to TRBJ2-5; 9 bases map to TRBD2. This sequence originates from a man in his fifties or sixties with active COVID-19. Sequencing used peripheral blood. The CDR3 DNA reads TGTGCCAGCAGTTTGGGCGGGGGGGTGGTACAGACCCAGTACTTC. It codes for CASSLGGGVVQTQYF.